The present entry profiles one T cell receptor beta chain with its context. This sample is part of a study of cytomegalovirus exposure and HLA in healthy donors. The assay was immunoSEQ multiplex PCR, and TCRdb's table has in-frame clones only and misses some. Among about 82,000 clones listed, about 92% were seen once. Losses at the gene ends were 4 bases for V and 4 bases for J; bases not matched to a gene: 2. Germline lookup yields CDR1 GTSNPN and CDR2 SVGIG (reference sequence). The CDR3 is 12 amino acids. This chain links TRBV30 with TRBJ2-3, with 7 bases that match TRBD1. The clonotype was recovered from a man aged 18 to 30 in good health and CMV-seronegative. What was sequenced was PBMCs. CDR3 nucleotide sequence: TGTGCCTGGACACAGGGGCCAGATACGCAGTATTTT. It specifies CAWTQGPDTQYF.